Below, 9 T cell receptor beta chains from the same sample are listed, as sequenced in a study of radiation and T cells in renal cell carcinoma. Here immunoSEQ multiplex PCR was the method, and the copy in TCRdb shows in-frame clones only, minus some. The sample yields 150,000 or so clones, around 78% seen once. The sample's time point: baseline pretreatment blood. The sample's treatment: 15 Gy SBRT to primary tumor, nephrectomy 4 weeks later. The sequences come from blood, collected from a patient whose treatment included radiotherapy and nephrectomy. These receptors were taken from a woman between 50 and 59 years old with renal cell carcinoma.

The rearrangement joins TRBV4-2 to TRBJ2-7, with unresolved D. The CDR3 consists of 15 residues. The germline V gene encodes CDR1 LGHNA and CDR2 YNFKEQ. Trimming took off 4 bases at V and 1 base at J, with 14 bases between the two ends. CDR3 residues: CASSRGGDFSYEQYF. The CDR3, as DNA: TGTGCCAGCAGCCGGGGTGGAGATTTTTCCTACGAGCAGTACTTC.

The chain carries TRBV4-1 and TRBJ1-5; D call uncertain. Germline loops: CDR1 MGHRA, CDR2 YSYEKL. The germline V and J ends were trimmed by 1 base and 2 bases, with 15 bases remaining between them. The CDR3 runs 17 residues. CDR3 nucleotide sequence: TGCGCCAGCAGCCAAGGACGATTAGGGAGGGGCAATCAGCCCCAGCATTTT. Amino acid sequence: CASSQGRLGRGNQPQHF.

The chain recombines TRBV14 with TRBJ2-3; TRBD2 agrees at 8 bases. V shed 4 bases, J shed 2 bases, and the junction held 2 bases outside the gene matches. The CDR3 length is 14 residues. Looked up from germline, CDR1 is SGHDN and CDR2 is FVKESK. The CDR3 DNA sequence: TGTGCCAGCAGCCTAGCGGGGCACACAGATACGCAGTATTTT. It encodes CASSLAGHTDTQYF.

CDR3 nucleotides: TGTGCCTGGAGTGGAGAAAGCAATCAGCCCCAGCATTTT. The encoded protein is CAWSGESNQPQHF. The V and J genes are TRBV30 and TRBJ1-5; no definite D call. The V end lost 1 base, the J end lost 1 base, and 5 bases lay between the germline ends. This CDR3 spans 13 amino acids. CDR1 is GTSNPN, CDR2 SVGIG, per germline (reference sequence). The full variable domain, completed using reference TRBV30 and TRBJ1-5, is SQTIHQWPATLVQPVGSPLSLECTVEGTSNPNLYWYRQAAGRGLQLLFYSVGIGQISSEVPQNLSASRPQDRQFILSSKKLLLSDSGFYLCAWSGESNQPQHFGDGTRLSIL.

The chain links TRBV2 to TRBJ2-1; 13 nucleotides line up with TRBD2. The CDR3 consists of 20 residues. V lost 5 bases to trimming and J lost 9 bases; unmatched junction nucleotides: 22. CDR1 is SNHLY and CDR2 is FYNNEI in the germline V gene. Here the CDR3 DNA reads TGTGCCAGCAGTATGAGGACAGGGACGAATTACGGACTAGCGGGAGTTGAGCAGTTCTTC. The encoded protein is CASSMRTGTNYGLAGVEQFF.

V and J are TRBV5-1 and TRBJ1-2; maybe TRBD1 (5 bases). The CDR3 is made up of 11 amino acids. V was cut by 5 bases and J by 8 bases, with 10 bases left in between. Germline V lookup: CDR1 SGHRS, CDR2 YFSETQ. The CDR3 nucleotides are TGCGCCAGCAGTGGGGGATCCGGCTACACCTTC. Protein: CASSGGSGYTF. The full variable domain, rest sourced from reference TRBV5-1 and TRBJ1-2, is KAGVTQTPRYLIKTRGQQVTLSCSPISGHRSVSWYQQTPGQGLQFLFEYFSETQRNKGNFPGRFSGRQFSNSRSEMNVSTLELGDSALYLCASSGGSGYTFGSGTRLTVV.

This chain joins TRBV9 and TRBJ2-5; D is perhaps TRBD2 (5 bases). The CDR3 runs 13 residues. From germline, CDR1 is SGDLS and CDR2 YYNGEE. The germline V and J ends were trimmed by 3 bases and 5 bases, with 11 bases remaining between them. CDR3 amino acids: CASSGTFGETQYF. CDR3 in DNA: TGTGCCAGCAGCGGGACTTTTGGGGAGACCCAGTACTTC.

The CDR3 reads CASSFLGQSYEQYF. In DNA, the CDR3 is TGTGCCAGCAGTTTCCTGGGACAGAGCTACGAGCAGTACTTC. The genes are TRBV27 and TRBJ2-7; 7 nucleotides agree with TRBD1. The CDR3 sequence is 14 residues long. Germline values: CDR1 MNHEY, CDR2 SMNVEV (reference sequence). V gave up 3 bases and J gave up 3 bases; unmatched junction bases: 5.

This chain uses TRBV19 with TRBJ1-1; 9 nucleotides line up with TRBD1. This CDR3 region has 14 residues. The V and J ends lost 1 base and 5 bases, in that order; junction bases with no gene match: 2. Germline CDR1 LNHDA, CDR2 SQIVND (reference sequence). CDR3 bases: TGTGCCAGTAGTATAGGGGACAGGGAAACTGAAGCTTTCTTT. It translates to CASSIGDRETEAFF.